The 21 T cell receptor beta chains below come from one sample, sequenced in a study of blood T cell repertoires in COVID-19 (dated by TCRdb to about 2020). Receptor amplification or capture employed the immunoSEQ multiplex PCR assay. The table was pulled from immuneACCESS by TCRdb, which kept in-frame rearrangements only. Such tables lose some clones; where checked, under half of the loss comes from unresolved V genes, and the rest has no known cause. The sample has approximately 150,000 clones on record, roughly 87% of them singletons. 0.8% to 0.95% of the sample rests with the top ten. Specimen: peripheral blood. The receptors were gathered from a woman between 45 and 65 years old with acute or convalescent COVID-19.

The J gene is TRBJ2-1, the V gene TRBV27, with 7 bases fitting TRBD2. J lost 6 bases, V lost 5 bases, and 10 bases had no gene match. The CDR3 length is 15 residues. Germline V gives CDR1 MNHEY, CDR2 SMNVEV (reference sequence). CDR3 nucleotide sequence: TGTGCCAGCAGTGTACGACTAGCATTAGGCAATGAGCAGTTCTTC. It yields the protein CASSVRLALGNEQFF.

J is TRBJ2-7 and V is TRBV6-1, with a tentative D call TRBD2 (5 bases). The V end was cut by 2 bases, the J end by 0 bases, with 20 bases between. CDR1 MNHNS and CDR2 SASEGT come from the germline V gene. The CDR3 loop spans 18 amino acids. The CDR3 nucleotides read TGTGCCAGCAGTGAACGGGAAGCGATGGCCCTAACCTCCTACGAGCAGTACTTC. Translation: CASSEREAMALTSYEQYF.

V usage is TRBV12-5 and J usage is TRBJ2-3; 7 positions match TRBD2. The CDR3 loop spans 15 amino acids. Per the germline V gene, CDR1 is LGHNT and CDR2 is FRNRAP. Trimming removed 6 bases from V and 0 bases from J; junction bases left unmatched: 6. The DNA of the CDR3 is TGTGCTAGTGGCAGCGGGACGGCTAGCACAGATACGCAGTATTTT. Translation: CASGSGTASTDTQYF.

This chain connects TRBV11-2 to TRBJ2-7, with TRBD2 matching 9 bases. Germline loops: CDR1 SGHAT, CDR2 FQNNGV. The ends lost 3 bases at V and 5 bases at J; junction bases unmatched: 5. This CDR3 is 14 amino acids long. CDR3: CASSFPREGHEQYF. CDR3 DNA sequence: TGTGCCAGCAGCTTTCCGCGGGAGGGCCACGAGCAGTACTTC.

This chain links TRBV11-2 with TRBJ1-2; possibly TRBD1 for D (5 bases). The CDR3 runs 13 residues. Trimming left V 5 bases short and J 5 bases short, with 12 bases between. Germline V lookup: CDR1 SGHAT, CDR2 FQNNGV. CDR3 residues: CASSTDSSYGYTF. The CDR3 DNA reads TGTGCCAGCAGCACTGACAGTTCGTATGGCTACACCTTC. Together with reference TRBV11-2 and TRBJ1-2, the CDR3 gives the full variable domain: EAGVAQSPRYKIIEKRQSVAFWCNPISGHATLYWYQQILGQGPKLLIQFQNNGVVDDSQLPKDRFSAERLKGVDSTLKIQPAKLEDSAVYLCASSTDSSYGYTFGSGTRLTVV.

The J gene is TRBJ2-3, the V gene TRBV27, with 10 nucleotides matching TRBD2. The CDR3 totals 18 residues. Germline CDR1 reads MNHEY; CDR2 reads SMNVEV (reference sequence). Trimming cost V 3 bases and J 0 bases; bases outside gene matches: 9. As DNA, the CDR3 is TGTGCCAGCAGTTTCGGTCTAGCGGGGGCCGCTAGCACAGATACGCAGTATTTT. Protein product: CASSFGLAGAASTDTQYF.

The chain employs TRBV28 and TRBJ1-6; D remains ambiguous. The length of the CDR3 is 16 residues. The V and J ends lost 5 bases and 0 bases respectively, with 11 bases between them. CDR1 is MDHEN, CDR2 SYDVKM, per germline. The CDR3, as DNA: TGTGCCAGCAGTGGTGGGCCTGTCTCCTATAATTCACCCCTCCACTTT. As protein: CASSGGPVSYNSPLHF.

This rearrangement joins TRBV10-3 to TRBJ1-2; D unclear. V lost 4 bases to trimming and J lost 1 base, with 7 bases between them. There are 13 residues in the CDR3. CDR1 ENHRY and CDR2 SYGVKD come from the germline V gene. Written as DNA, the CDR3 is TGTGCCATCAGTGTTAACAGTAACTATGGCTACACCTTC. It specifies CAISVNSNYGYTF.

The chain links TRBV29-1 to TRBJ1-1, with D maybe TRBD1 (5 bases). Germline loops: CDR1 SQVTM, CDR2 ANQGSEA. The CDR3 has 12 amino acids. Trimming removed 8 bases at V and 3 bases at J, with 13 bases between. The CDR3, as DNA: TGCAGCTACCAGGGTGGTGACACTGAAGCTTTCTTT. It specifies CSYQGGDTEAFF.

The CDR3: CAWNPTTSGGSDTQYF. The CDR3 nucleotides are TGTGCCTGGAACCCAACTACTAGCGGGGGCTCAGATACGCAGTATTTT. The rearrangement uses TRBV30 and TRBJ2-3, with TRBD2 matching 11 bases. Germline V gives CDR1 GTSNPN, CDR2 SVGIG (reference sequence). The CDR3 contains 16 residues. Losses at the gene ends were 4 bases for V and 4 bases for J; bases not matched to a gene: 10.

The chain has TRBV4-1 and TRBJ1-1; maybe TRBD1 (6 bases). The germline V gene has CDR1 MGHRA and CDR2 YSYEKL. The V end was cut by 5 bases, the J end by 8 bases, with 15 bases between. This CDR3 region has 13 residues. The DNA of the CDR3 is TGCGCCAGCAGCTTCCCTGGACAGTTCGAAGCTTTCTTT. It translates to CASSFPGQFEAFF.

This clone appeared once. V usage is TRBV11-3 and J usage is TRBJ2-3; D not resolved. The germline V gene has CDR1 SGHNT and CDR2 YENEEA. The CDR3 is 14 residues long. The V end was cut by 1 base, the J end by 0 bases, with 5 bases between. The DNA for the CDR3 is TGTGCCAGCAGCTTAGCTTCTAGCACAGATACGCAGTATTTT. Protein sequence: CASSLASSTDTQYF. The complete variable domain, with remaining parts taken from reference TRBV11-3 and TRBJ2-3, reads EAGVVQSPRYKIIEKKQPVAFWCNPISGHNTLYWYLQNLGQGPELLIRYENEEAVDDSQLPKDRFSAERLKGVDSTLKIQPAELGDSAVYLCASSLASSTDTQYFGPGTRLTVL.

The chain is built from TRBV19 and TRBJ2-1, with 10 bases aligning to TRBD2. Germline loops: CDR1 LNHDA, CDR2 SQIVND (reference sequence). V was pared by 3 bases and J by 5 bases, with 4 bases of the junction left unmatched. The CDR3 has 15 residues. This chain's CDR3 is CASSIGLAGDNEQFF. CDR3 nucleotides: TGTGCCAGTAGTATCGGGCTAGCGGGGGACAATGAGCAGTTCTTC.

The chain is built from TRBV19 and TRBJ1-1; D gene ambiguous. The V end lost 3 bases, the J end lost 1 base, and 12 bases lay between the germline ends. CDR3 length: 15 residues. Germline lookup yields CDR1 LNHDA and CDR2 SQIVND (reference sequence). The CDR3 reads CASSIPLVGNTEAFF. In nucleotides, the CDR3 is TGTGCCAGTAGTATCCCTCTAGTTGGGAACACTGAAGCTTTCTTT.

The V and J genes are TRBV4-1 and TRBJ1-1; tentatively, D is TRBD1 (6 bases). From germline, CDR1 is MGHRA and CDR2 YSYEKL. The CDR3 totals 13 residues. Trimming pared 0 bases from V and 4 bases from J, leaving 6 bases between. In nucleotides, the CDR3 is TGCGCCAGCAGCCAAGAACAGGGCACTGAAGCTTTCTTT. Translating it yields CASSQEQGTEAFF.

This chain uses TRBV7-9 with TRBJ1-4; TRBD1 agrees at 10 bases. The CDR3 contains 13 residues. Germline trimming cut 0 bases from V and 16 bases from J; bases unmatched to any gene: 5. In germline, CDR1 is SEHNR, CDR2 FQNEAQ (reference sequence). In DNA, the CDR3 is TGTGCCAGCAGCTTAGCGGGGGACAGGGGAAAGTTTTTT. Translated: CASSLAGDRGKFF.

The chain links TRBV19 to TRBJ2-5; 7 bases fit TRBD1. The CDR3 length is 14 residues. The junction had 3 bases not matched to a gene; V was cut back by 3 bases and J by 2 bases. Germline CDR1 is LNHDA and CDR2 is SQIVND (reference sequence). The CDR3 DNA follows: TGTGCCAGTAGTATTGAGACAGGGCAAGAGACCCAGTACTTC. Its translation: CASSIETGQETQYF.

The V and J genes are TRBV24-1 and TRBJ2-1, with unresolved D. Trimming removed 0 bases at V and 3 bases at J, with 5 bases between. The CDR3 runs 14 residues. Looked up from germline, CDR1 is KGHDR and CDR2 is SFDVKD. The CDR3 sequence is CATSDLPGYNEQFF. Written as DNA, the CDR3 is TGTGCCACCAGTGATTTGCCAGGCTACAATGAGCAGTTCTTC.

This clone showed up just once. The chain recombines TRBV9 with TRBJ2-5, with 8 positions matching TRBD2. V shed 0 bases, J shed 4 bases, and the junction held 5 bases outside the gene matches. CDR3 length: 15 residues. Germline CDR1 SGDLS, CDR2 YYNGEE. Here the CDR3 reads CASSVGSGSGETQYF. The CDR3 bases are TGTGCCAGCAGCGTAGGGAGCGGGAGTGGAGAGACCCAGTACTTC.

The genes are TRBV5-4 and TRBJ1-2; D remains unclear. Trimming shortened V by 5 bases and J by 6 bases, and 14 bases separated the two germline ends. From germline, CDR1 is SGHNT and CDR2 YYREEE (reference sequence). The CDR3 is made up of 13 amino acids. CDR3 in amino acids: CASSSTAPNGYTF. CDR3 coding DNA: TGTGCCAGCAGTTCTACCGCACCCAATGGCTACACCTTC.

The rearrangement uses TRBV7-9 and TRBJ2-1; D uncertain. Germline assignment: CDR1 SEHNR and CDR2 FQNEAQ (reference sequence). This CDR3 is 13 amino acids long. The V end lost 0 bases, the J end lost 6 bases, and 6 bases lay between the germline ends. CDR3 residues: CASSLALTNEQFF. CDR3 DNA sequence: TGTGCCAGCAGCTTAGCGCTAACCAATGAGCAGTTCTTC.